This T cell receptor (beta chain) originates from a study of OX40 agonist ivuxolimab in advanced cancers. Study summary: Three patients, one with hepatocellular carcinoma and two with cutaneous melanoma, responded partially.

CDR3 length: 17 amino acids. V shed 3 bases and J 8 bases; nucleotides not matched to a gene: 12. Germline values: CDR1 SGHNT, CDR2 YYREEE (reference sequence). The table came from immunoSEQ multiplex PCR; TCRdb's copy has only in-frame clones and leaves some out. The sample shows 50,000 to 65,000 clones, approximately 88% of them seen only once. The study's findings and limits: Averaging showed that CD8+ T cells had more expanded clones than CD4+ did. Clonal expansion was seen in CD4+ and CD8+ blood T cells by week 6 at 0.1 to 3.0 mg/kg. Expanded peripheral T cells had an undetermined antigen specificity.

A remark on this clone: No antigen is known for it.

The starting material was CD4+ or CD8+ T cells sorted from blood, obtained in a trial of the OX40 agonist ivuxolimab. This clonotype was sampled from an adult with an advanced solid tumor such as melanoma, head and neck, liver or kidney cancer. This chain links TRBV5-4 with TRBJ2-4; TRBD2 aligns across 12 bases. Here the CDR3 reads CASSSSGRAGGSDIQYF. For the CDR3, the DNA is TGTGCCAGCAGCTCTAGCGGGAGGGCGGGAGGTTCAGACATTCAGTACTTC. The full variable domain, rest sourced from reference TRBV5-4 and TRBJ2-4, is ETGVTQSPTHLIKTRGQQVTLRCSSQSGHNTVSWYQQALGQGPQFIFQYYREEENGRGNFPPRFSGLQFPNYSSELNVNALELDDSALYLCASSSSGRAGGSDIQYFGAGTRLSVL.